This TCR beta chain was sequenced during a study of blood T cell repertoires in COVID-19. The wider study: The samples span acute and convalescent COVID-19 from the United States, Italy and Spain.

Seattle cases were enrolled at active infection and followed longitudinally. Original processing methods: The authors estimated nucleated cell counts from reference gene primer amplification. Sequencing was performed with immunoSEQ multiplex PCR; in TCRdb, only in-frame clones are kept and a portion is missing. The DNA gave D and trimming, while V, J and clone size come from that table. The sample gives more than 200,000 clones, 85% to 90% of which show up once; less than 3.5% is in the top ten. Material: peripheral blood. This sequence was found in a young man with COVID-19, enrolled during active disease.

The CDR3 coding sequence is TGTGCCAGCAGTGAATCTAGCGGGGGGTACGACCAAGAGACCCAGTACTTC. Its translation is CASSESSGGYDQETQYF. V gene TRBV25-1 combines with J gene TRBJ2-5; 11 bases line up with TRBD2. J gave up 0 bases and V 1 base, and 4 bases lay outside the gene matches. This CDR3 is 17 amino acids long. Germline CDR1 and CDR2: MGHDK and SYGVNS.